The 20 T cell receptor beta chains below come from one sample, sequenced in a study of identical twins. MiXCR, run by TCRdb on the 5' RACE reads, gives a single entry per CDR3 protein. This table holds a few hundred thousand distinct CDR3 sequences, 13% to 15% found once. This same sample was also part of a study on yellow fever vaccine responses in identical twins.

The sequencing sample was made of CD4+ T cells sorted from blood. The receptors were sampled from a woman under 30 in good health.

The chain is built from TRBV5-1 and TRBJ2-1; 10 bases align to TRBD2. V trimming: 4 bases; J trimming: 8 bases; junction bases outside the gene matches: 15. In germline, CDR1 is SGHRS, CDR2 YFSETQ. This CDR3 has 17 amino acids. The CDR3 here is CASSLLSGTSALDEQFF. CDR3 in DNA: TGCGCCAGCAGCCTGTTGTCCGGGACTAGCGCCCTCGATGAGCAGTTCTTC.

This clonotype came up a few times. At one end the junction does not follow the germline gene, possibly because of a read error. This chain joins TRBV24-1 and TRBJ2-3, with 9 bases identical to TRBD2. From germline, CDR1 is KGHDR and CDR2 SFDVKD. This CDR3 region has 15 residues. The CDR3, as DNA: TGTGCCACCAGTGATTTAGCGGGGGGATCAGACACGCAGTATTTT. Translated, it gives CATSDLAGGSDTQYF.

V and J are TRBV2 and TRBJ1-6; D call uncertain. Germline values: CDR1 SNHLY, CDR2 FYNNEI. Between the trimmed V and J ends, which lost 8 bases and 9 bases, there was a span of 20 bases. This CDR3 has 15 amino acids. CDR3 in amino acids: CASRGSTLSGSPLHF. In DNA, the CDR3 is TGTGCCAGCCGAGGGAGTACTCTTAGTGGTTCACCCCTCCACTTT. Full variable domain (rest looked up from reference TRBV2 and TRBJ1-6): EPEVTQTPSHQVTQMGQEVILRCVPISNHLYFYWYRQILGQKVEFLVSFYNNEISEKSEIFDDQFSVERPDGSNFTLKIRSTKLEDSAMYFCASRGSTLSGSPLHFGNGTRLTVT.

CDR3 region: CASSLAPGGRTDTQYF. CDR3 DNA: TGCGCCAGCAGCTTGGCCCCGGGCGGGAGGACAGATACGCAGTATTTT. This chain joins TRBV5-1 and TRBJ2-3; 8 bases map to TRBD2. CDR3 length: 16 residues. Germline lookup yields CDR1 SGHRS and CDR2 YFSETQ. V lost 0 bases to trimming and J lost 3 bases; unmatched junction nucleotides: 6.

V and J are TRBV10-3 and TRBJ2-7; the D gene is possibly TRBD2 (6 bases). V was pared by 0 bases and J by 0 bases, with 9 bases between. Germline CDR1 and CDR2: ENHRY and SYGVKD. CDR3 length: 15 amino acids. CDR3 in DNA: TGTGCCATCAGTGAGTCTTCTAGCGACTCCTACGAGCAGTACTTC. Residues: CAISESSSDSYEQYF.

The chain links TRBV15 to TRBJ1-2; D possibly corresponds to TRBD1 (5 bases). Trimming pared 4 bases from V and 1 base from J, leaving 13 bases between. The CDR3 is 15 amino acids. CDR1 is LNHNV and CDR2 is YYDKDF in the germline V gene (reference sequence). CDR3 residues: CATSTPGTVNYGYTF. The CDR3 DNA reads TGTGCCACCAGCACACCCGGGACGGTTAACTATGGCTACACCTTC.

There are a few counts of this clonotype. At one end the junction does not follow the germline gene, possibly because of a read error. The V and J genes are TRBV11-2 and TRBJ2-7; the match to TRBD1 covers 7 bases. This CDR3 has 14 residues. The germline V gene encodes CDR1 SGHAT and CDR2 FQNNGV. The CDR3: CASSSTGAPGEQHF. The CDR3 bases are TGTGCCAGCAGCTCCACAGGGGCCCCCGGGGAGCAGCACTTC.

The chain couples TRBV5-1 to TRBJ2-2, with TRBD2 as a possible D gene (6 bases). This CDR3 comprises 16 residues. Germline V gives CDR1 SGHRS, CDR2 YFSETQ. V lost 0 bases to trimming and J lost 1 base, with 10 bases between them. The CDR3 nucleotides read TGCGCCAGCAGCTTGGATGGGCGGGGGAACACCGGGGAGCTGTTTTTT. This sequence encodes CASSLDGRGNTGELFF.

The rearrangement links TRBV5-6 to TRBJ2-3, with 8 bases matching TRBD1. In germline, CDR1 is SGHDT, CDR2 YYEEEE. Trimming cost V 9 bases and J 2 bases; bases outside gene matches: 8. The CDR3 spans 14 residues. The CDR3: CAMGPGGATDTQYF. The CDR3 nucleotides are TGTGCCATGGGCCCAGGGGGCGCCACAGATACGCAGTATTTT.

The V call is TRBV29-1, the J call TRBJ2-7, with D possibly being TRBD2 (5 bases). CDR1 and CDR2 (germline): SQVTM, ANQGSEA. Trimming took 1 base from V and 2 from J, leaving 12 bases between them. CDR3 length: 14 amino acids. CDR3 in amino acids: CSVEGRDNPYEQYF. Written as DNA, the CDR3 is TGCAGCGTTGAAGGACGGGATAACCCCTACGAGCAGTACTTC.

The chain has TRBV12-3 or TRBV12-4 and TRBJ2-1; the D is unclear. The CDR3 loop spans 12 amino acids. V was pared by 1 base and J by 8 bases, with 6 bases between. Here the CDR3 DNA reads TGTGCCAGCAGTTTAGTCCTTTATGAGCAGTTCTTC. This sequence encodes CASSLVLYEQFF.

In its sample, this clonotype was seen once. The genes are TRBV2 and TRBJ2-7, with 9 nucleotides matching TRBD1. Germline V CDR1 and CDR2: SNHLY, FYNNEI. There are 15 residues in the CDR3. Trimming removed 6 bases from V and 2 bases from J; junction bases left unmatched: 8. Here the CDR3 reads CASRTGQGFTYEQYF. The CDR3 nucleotides are TGTGCCAGCAGAACGGGACAGGGCTTCACCTACGAGCAGTACTTC. The full variable domain, rest sourced from reference TRBV2 and TRBJ2-7, is EPEVTQTPSHQVTQMGQEVILRCVPISNHLYFYWYRQILGQKVEFLVSFYNNEISEKSEIFDDQFSVERPDGSNFTLKIRSTKLEDSAMYFCASRTGQGFTYEQYFGPGTRLTVT.

This clonotype was counted at least ten times. The rearrangement uses TRBV20-1 and TRBJ2-2; D is perhaps TRBD1 or TRBD2 (5 bases each). V was clipped by 0 bases and J by 4 bases, with 9 bases between them. Germline V gene sequence: CDR1 DFQATT, CDR2 SNEGSKA (reference sequence). This CDR3 is 14 amino acids long. CDR3 nucleotides: TGCAGTGCTAGAGATCCCGGGACCACCGGGGAGCTGTTTTTT. This translates into CSARDPGTTGELFF.

Only a few counts were recorded for this clonotype. V usage is TRBV6-2 or TRBV6-3 and J usage is TRBJ1-1; D perhaps matches TRBD1 (5 bases). The CDR3 length is 13 residues. With 8 bases removed from V and 0 bases from J, the gap between germline ends came to 10 bases. Germline V gives CDR1 MNHEY, CDR2 SVGEGT. For the CDR3, the DNA is TGTGCCAGCGGCGTGGGGCTGAACACTGAAGCTTTCTTT. Amino acids: CASGVGLNTEAFF.

In its sample, this clonotype was seen a few times. V and J are TRBV10-3 and TRBJ1-2, with unresolved D. The CDR3 totals 11 residues. Germline CDR1 ENHRY, CDR2 SYGVKD. With 10 bases removed from V and 6 bases from J, the gap between germline ends came to 12 bases. This CDR3 reads CANVYKDGYTF. As DNA, the CDR3 is TGTGCCAACGTATACAAGGATGGCTACACCTTC.

In this sample, this clonotype turned up a few times. The chain carries TRBV20-1 and TRBJ2-7, with D maybe TRBD2 (6 bases). The CDR3 runs 13 residues. V dropped 5 bases and J dropped 2 bases, with 13 bases sitting between them. Germline V lookup: CDR1 DFQATT, CDR2 SNEGSKA (reference sequence). The CDR3: CSAPVGGPYEQYF. CDR3 coding DNA: TGCAGTGCTCCGGTCGGGGGACCCTACGAGCAGTACTTC.

This clonotype has a handful of counts. The V call is TRBV7-8, the J call TRBJ2-4; tentative D call: TRBD2 (6 bases). CDR1 and CDR2 (germline): SGHVS, FQNEAQ. The CDR3 contains 17 residues. Trimming shortened V by 1 base and J by 0 bases, and 13 bases separated the two germline ends. For the CDR3, the DNA is TGTGCCAGCAGCTTAGGAGGCTTGGGACTAGCCAAAAACATTCAGTACTTC. Translated: CASSLGGLGLAKNIQYF.

Only a few counts were recorded for this clonotype. The chain carries TRBV6-5 and TRBJ1-1; D unresolved. Germline V gives CDR1 MNHEY, CDR2 SVGAGI. Trimming removed 4 bases at V and 0 bases at J, with 12 bases between. The CDR3 sequence is 15 residues long. Written as DNA, the CDR3 is TGTGCCAGCAGTTTCTCTAGACGGATGAACACTGAAGCTTTCTTT. This gives the protein CASSFSRRMNTEAFF.

The table lists this clonotype with many counts. The chain carries TRBV12-3 or TRBV12-4 and TRBJ2-4; 9 nucleotides line up with TRBD1. The V gene end was trimmed by 5 bases and the J gene end by 4 bases; junction bases not matched to a gene: 6. The CDR3 has 15 amino acids. In nucleotides, the CDR3 is TGTGCCAGCAGTCTTACCGGACAGGGGAAAAACATTCAGTACTTC. It is translated as CASSLTGQGKNIQYF.

The chain combines TRBV7-9 with TRBJ1-1, with a weak D call TRBD1 (5 bases). Looked up from germline, CDR1 is SEHNR and CDR2 is FQNEAQ (reference sequence). With 4 bases removed from V and 1 base from J, the gap between germline ends came to 13 bases. The CDR3 covers 15 residues. The CDR3: CASSYPGVWNTEAFF. The CDR3 nucleotides are TGTGCCAGCAGCTATCCGGGGGTTTGGAACACTGAAGCTTTCTTT.